This T cell receptor (beta chain) was identified in a study of blood T cell repertoires in COVID-19. Turning to the study itself: The study drew acute and convalescent COVID-19 samples from the United States, Italy and Spain. From T cells, B-cell-depleted T cells, or PBMCs came the material, which was cDNA or gDNA.

TCRdb's table, derived via immunoSEQ multiplex PCR, lists solely in-frame clones and lacks some. The sample has about 74,000 clones; over 85% are singletons. In this sample, this clone turned up once. The receptor was isolated from a human donor in a cohort sampled during active COVID-19. Input material: peripheral blood.

The CDR3 sequence: CASSPPGPDTQYF. CDR3 DNA sequence: TGTGCCAGCAGCCCTCCAGGTCCCGATACGCAGTATTTT. The chain recombines TRBV14 with TRBJ2-3; D is uncertain. Trimming pared 4 bases from V and 6 bases from J, leaving 11 bases between. This CDR3 comprises 13 residues. The germline V gene has CDR1 SGHDN and CDR2 FVKESK.